Sequencing of this TCR beta chain was carried out in a study of response to subunit inactivated influenza vaccine. Study-wide points: Few additional T cells are recruited per seasonal influenza vaccination, authors suggested.

For this clonotype: Its antigen is not identified.

In TCRdb, the RT-PCR reads were re-called with MiXCR into one record per CDR3 protein. The sample has around 520,000 distinct CDR3 sequences, about 25% seen once; the top ten hold over 1.5%. The CDR3 sequence is 17 residues long. V gave up 1 base and J gave up 4 bases, with 20 bases separating them. CDR1 SEHNR and CDR2 FQNEAQ come from the germline V gene (reference sequence). The source of this sequence is a man between 45 and 60 years old who received an inactivated influenza vaccine. The specimen comprised CD4+ T cells sorted from PBMCs, sampled approximately 5 days after vaccination. The gene calls are TRBV7-9 and TRBJ2-7; D perhaps matches TRBD2 (6 bases). CDR3 DNA: TGTGCCAGCAGCTTAGATTCGGATCCGGGAGCTATGTACGAGCAGTACTTC. It encodes CASSLDSDPGAMYEQYF. The full variable domain, completed using reference TRBV7-9 and TRBJ2-7, is DTGVSQNPRHKITKRGQNVTFRCDPISEHNRLYWYRQTLGQGPEFLTYFQNEAQLEKSRLLSDRFSAERPKGSFSTLEIQRTEQGDSAMYLCASSLDSDPGAMYEQYFGPGTRLTVT.